This T cell receptor beta chain came from a study of Graves' ophthalmopathy and Graves' hyperthyroidism. Germline CDR1 and CDR2: SGHAT and FQNNGV. V lost 1 base, J lost 10 bases, and 13 bases lay in between. This CDR3 is 13 amino acids long. The sequenced template was RNA, covering the TCR beta CDR3 region. Second-round multiplex PCR followed a first-round RT-PCR using HTBI primers. Using its own MiXCR run on the multiplex PCR reads, TCRdb lists one record per CDR3 protein. The sample lists around 1.1 million distinct CDR3 sequences, 35% to 40% occurring once. This clonotype was seen repeatedly, ten times or more. Additional autoimmune diseases, uncontrolled infections, pregnancy or lactation disqualified patients.

This clonotype originated in an adult man with Graves' hyperthyroidism. Sequencing was carried out using peripheral blood or thyroid tissue (not recorded which). This chain joins TRBV11-2 and TRBJ2-5, with D tentatively TRBD1 or TRBD2 (7 bases each). The CDR3 DNA reads as TGTGCCAGCAGCTTAGTGTCAGGGGGGGTCCAGTACTTC. Translating it yields CASSLVSGGVQYF.